Below, one TCR beta chain is given with its context. The germline V gene has CDR1 SEHNR and CDR2 FQNEAQ (reference sequence). Trimming took off 1 base at V and 9 bases at J, with 4 bases between the two ends. The CDR3 runs 12 residues. This record belongs to a study of T cell responses to AZD1222 COVID-19 vaccine. Across the whole study: Recipients boosted at about 4 weeks or about 12 weeks are pooled.

The repertoire was sequenced with immunoSEQ multiplex PCR; TCRdb's copy has only in-frame clones and lacks some. The sample shows some 130,000 clones, more than 85% of them seen only once. This sequence originates from an adult in good health. Specimen: peripheral blood, collected on day 0 of AZD1222 vaccination. This chain links TRBV7-9 with TRBJ1-6; D gene unclear. The CDR3 nucleotides read TGTGCCAGCAGCTTAGAGGGTTCACCCCTCCACTTT. This translates into CASSLEGSPLHF.